This TCR beta chain was identified during a study of T cell responses to AZD1222 COVID-19 vaccine. Whole-study results and caveats: The span of vaccine-associated CD4 TCRs extended across spike, with dominance at 160-218 and 743-854. The reported proportion of spike-specific TCRs targeting unmutated variant regions was nearly half. Sampling captured repertoires only after the peak T cell response. The donor group comprised mostly white British people and more females; the analysis possibly underestimated clonal diversity.

This CDR3 is built from 13 residues. V was clipped by 3 bases and J by 3 bases, with 6 bases between them. The germline V gene has CDR1 LNHDA and CDR2 SQIVND (reference sequence). Concerning this clone itself: Its antigen remains unknown.

Assay: immunoSEQ multiplex PCR; the TCRdb copy retains only in-frame clones and omits some. Here the sample spans under 150,000 clones, 90% being singletons. This sample comprised peripheral blood, obtained on day 0 of AZD1222 vaccination. The J gene is TRBJ1-5, the V gene TRBV19; D ambiguous. The clonotype originates from an adult in good health. CDR3 DNA: TGTGCCAGTAGTATTGGGATCAATCAGCCCCAGCATTTT. Its protein product is CASSIGINQPQHF.